This TCR beta chain originates from a study of blood T cell repertoires in COVID-19. Study background: Samples representing acute and convalescent COVID-19 were sourced from the United States, Italy and Spain. The analysed material was cDNA or gDNA that came from T cells, B-cell-depleted T cells, or PBMCs.

In Seattle, patients joined the study during active infection and were tracked longitudinally. Sequencing was performed with immunoSEQ multiplex PCR; in TCRdb, only in-frame clones are kept and a portion is missing. This table holds 310,000 or so clones, more than 85% found once. Sequenced sample: peripheral blood. The receptor was derived from a woman aged 25-40 years with COVID-19, enrolled during active disease.

For the CDR3, the DNA is TGTGCCAGCAGTAAAGGAGGTCCCTACGAGCAGTACTTC. Encoded protein: CASSKGGPYEQYF. The chain recombines TRBV2 with TRBJ2-7; D possibly corresponds to TRBD2 (5 bases). The V and J ends lost 5 bases and 2 bases respectively, with 10 bases between them. The CDR3 spans 13 residues. Germline values: CDR1 SNHLY, CDR2 FYNNEI.